A selection of T cell receptor beta chains follows, all from one sample in a study of T cell responses to AZD1222 COVID-19 vaccine. TCRdb keeps only in-frame clones here, not all; method: immunoSEQ multiplex PCR. The sample lists about 120,000 clones, about 85% seen once, with around 2.6% in the top ten. Sequenced material: peripheral blood, taken 28 days after the second AZD1222 dose. The origin of the receptors is an adult who received the AZD1222 COVID-19 vaccine. The CDR3 runs from the conserved cysteine through the conserved F or W. Each record gives: J gene, V gene, D gene, clone size, CDR3 DNA, CDR3 protein. D genes are given only for firm matches. Size tells how often a clone was seen (once, few, many) or the class of an expanded clone, and some rows leave it out.

>TRBJ2-7|TRBV5-5|-|-
TGTGCCAGCAGCTTCCTAGGGGGGCCCTACGAGCAGTACTTC
CASSFLGGPYEQYF
>TRBJ1-5|TRBV6-5|-|-
TGTGCCAGCAGGGGACTTTTTAATCAGCCCCAGCATTTT
CASRGLFNQPQHF
>TRBJ1-6|TRBV18|TRBD1|-
TGTGCCAGCTCGCAGGGGGCAGGGAATTCACCCCTCCACTTT
CASSQGAGNSPLHF
>TRBJ2-7|TRBV28|-|-
TGTGCCAGCAGTTTTTCCTTACCCAGCTACGAGCAGTACTTC
CASSFSLPSYEQYF
>TRBJ2-3|TRBV9|TRBD2|-
TGTGCCAGCAGCGTTGGCGGGGGGGCCGCAGATACGCAGTATTTT
CASSVGGGAADTQYF
>TRBJ2-5|TRBV6-6|-|-
TGTGCCAGCAGCCGACCCGAGGAACCAGAGACCCAGTACTTC
CASSRPEEPETQYF
>TRBJ2-1|TRBV12-3/TRBV12-4|-|-
TGTGCCAGCAGTTCACTCCGGGGGAATGAGCAGTTCTTC
CASSSLRGNEQFF
>TRBJ1-2|TRBV10-3|-|-
TGTGCCATCAGTGGGCCGAACTATGGCTACACCTTC
CAISGPNYGYTF
>TRBJ1-6|TRBV10-3|TRBD1|-
TGTGCCATCAGTGCGCAGTTTGGGGACAGGGGAGGACCCCTCCACTTT
CAISAQFGDRGGPLHF
>TRBJ1-3|TRBV6-5|-|-
TGTGCCAGCGGAAAGATTGGAAACACCATATATTTT
CASGKIGNTIYF
>TRBJ2-7|TRBV20-1|-|-
TGCAGTGCTAGACTACATTACGAGCAGTACTTC
CSARLHYEQYF
>TRBJ2-3|TRBV7-2|TRBD2|-
TGTGCCAGCAGCCCTCTTGGGAGCGGGGGGGCGGCGCAGTATTTT
CASSPLGSGGAAQYF
>TRBJ1-2|TRBV5-4|-|-
TGTGCCAGCAGCTTGGATGGGGCAGGGAAGGGCTATGGCTACACCTTC
CASSLDGAGKGYGYTF
>TRBJ2-4|TRBV5-4|TRBD2|-
TGTGCCAGCAGCTTGGGGGAGGGAAACATTCAGTACTTC
CASSLGEGNIQYF
>TRBJ2-7|TRBV30|TRBD2|-
TGTGCGCGGGAGAGTTCCGGGACTAGCGGGGTTCCGCACGAGCAGTACTTC
CARESSGTSGVPHEQYF
>TRBJ2-3|TRBV7-9|-|-
TGTGCCAGCAGCTTAGCGCTTTCGCCTCATTCAGATACGCAGTATTTT
CASSLALSPHSDTQYF
>TRBJ1-1|TRBV9|-|-
TGTGCCAGCAGCGCTGAACACGGTTTGAACACTGAAGCTTTCTTT
CASSAEHGLNTEAFF
>TRBJ1-1|TRBV5-8|-|-
TGTGCCAGCAGCTTTGGGACTCCTAAGACTGAAGCTTTCTTT
CASSFGTPKTEAFF
>TRBJ1-3|TRBV4-3|-|-
TGCGCCAGCAGCCCCTCGTACAACTCTGGAAACACCATATATTTT
CASSPSYNSGNTIYF
>TRBJ2-2|TRBV5-1|-|-
TGCGCCAGCAGTCCGGGTGAGGGAGTACTTGGGGAGCTGTTTTTT
CASSPGEGVLGELFF
>TRBJ2-7|TRBV4-1|TRBD1|-
TGCGCCAGCAGCCAACCGACAGGGAGCTCCTACGAGCAGTACTTC
CASSQPTGSSYEQYF
>TRBJ1-2|TRBV20-1|-|-
TGCAGTGCTAGTGGCGGGCAGACCAAGGGTGGCTACACCTTC
CSASGGQTKGGYTF
>TRBJ2-1|TRBV5-8|-|once
TGTGCCAGCAGCTTGCGTCCCCTAAATGAGCAGTTCTTC
CASSLRPLNEQFF
>TRBJ2-7|TRBV7-6|-|-
TGTGCCAGCAGCTTAGGCCCAAGGGAAAAGCAGTACTTC
CASSLGPREKQYF
>TRBJ1-4|TRBV25-1|TRBD1|-
TGTGCCAGCGCCGGACAGGGAAAAACTAATGAAAAACTGTTTTTT
CASAGQGKTNEKLFF
>TRBJ2-7|TRBV14|TRBD1|-
TGTGCCAGCAGCCAACTTAACTGGCGCCGGGACAGGGGACCCTTTAGCTCCTACGAGCAGTACTTC
CASSQLNWRRDRGPFSSYEQYF
>TRBJ1-2|TRBV28|TRBD1|-
TGTGCCAGCAGTGGAAGGGGGACAGGGGATGTTGGCTACACCTTC
CASSGRGTGDVGYTF
>TRBJ1-3|TRBV28|-|few
TGTGCCAGCAGTTTACAGGGTAGGGGAAACACCATATATTTT
CASSLQGRGNTIYF
>TRBJ1-1|TRBV3-1/TRBV3-2|-|-
TGTGCCAGCAGCCGAGGGACGGTGAACACTGAAGCTTTCTTT
CASSRGTVNTEAFF
>TRBJ2-5|TRBV28|-|few
TGTGCCAGCAGTTTCTGGAGTAAACCCACGCAAGAGACCCAGTACTTC
CASSFWSKPTQETQYF
>TRBJ1-5|TRBV18|TRBD1|-
TGTGCCAGCTCACCGGACAGGGCGGTGGGTCAGCCCCAGCATTTT
CASSPDRAVGQPQHF
>TRBJ1-1|TRBV18|TRBD1|few
TGTGCCAGCTCACCACGGGGACAGGGGCTGAACACTGAAGCTTTCTTT
CASSPRGQGLNTEAFF
>TRBJ1-6|TRBV9|TRBD1|-
TGTGCCAGCAGCGTAGCGTCCGGGACAGCCCATTCACCCCTCCACTTT
CASSVASGTAHSPLHF